This T cell receptor beta chain emerged from a study of blood T cell repertoires in COVID-19 (dated by TCRdb to 2018 to 2021). Notes on the research overall: The collaborator samples originated in the United States, Italy and Spain and spanned the acute and convalescent phases of COVID-19. Where HLA class I and class II types were available, the types were taken from metadata supplied by the sample provider, not from assay-based typing. Deeply sampled blood TCRbeta repertoires from subjects exposed to, actively infected with, or recovered from COVID-19 were included in the dataset. The samples were drawn from the first 160 participants of the ongoing ImmuneRACE study and from under 1,500 subjects provided by 6 global collaborators. The sample metadata nearly always contained a de-identified subject ID, COVID-19 status, age in years and sex. The prospective study material was composed of cDNA or gDNA derived from T cells, B-cell-depleted T cells, or PBMCs. A freely available public database, intended as a resource for researchers studying the immune response to SARS-CoV-2, is where the repertoires were released. Overall results and qualifications from the work: The quantity of clinical and demographic metadata differed by source and by participant and was supplied without curation.

Participants in the prospective study were enrolled through a virtual design, were aged roughly 18 to 100 years, and lived in about two dozen United States geographic areas. To assign participants to cohorts, the prospective study relied on clinical history that participants themselves reported in a screening survey and a study questionnaire. A participant counted as exposed if, within 2 weeks of entering the study, that participant had been in contact with someone who had a PCR-confirmed or clinician-diagnosed COVID-19 case. In the prospective study, mobile phlebotomists collected whole blood, serum and a nasopharyngeal or oropharyngeal swab from each participant. Prospective study participants could optionally give additional blood draws and questionnaires over a 2-month period. Prospective study blood samples were shipped either frozen or at room temperature before DNA extraction. The junction shows trimming of 5 bases on V and 4 bases on J, and the gene matches do not reach 8 bases of it. Spanning cysteine to phenylalanine, the CDR3 consists of 14 amino acids. Only CDR3 DNA remains: 42 bases, in frame from the first base. Taken from the germline V gene (reference sequence), the CDR1 and CDR2 loops are SEHNR and FQNEAQ.

TCRbeta CDR3 regions were amplified from genomic DNA using the immunoSEQ Assay, a bias-controlled multiplex PCR. Regarding the original processing steps: Nucleated cell counts per sample were estimated from amplification of reference gene primers within the assay. Sequence reads were collapsed and filtered to measure the absolute abundance of every unique TCRbeta CDR3 rearrangement. Productive Simpson clonality was computed per sample as the square root of Simpson's diversity index over productive rearrangements. TCRdb provides this immuneACCESS table in a form limited to in-frame rearrangements. Some clones are lacking; in checked studies, under half of them reflect an unresolved V gene, and why the rest are absent is not known. V, J and clone size are those of that table, while D and trimming were read from the DNA. Within this sample are fewer than 250,000 clones, with about four fifths of them counted one time only. The ten largest clones capture approximately 4% of the sample.

Note on this clone: Its antigen is unknown. No much larger clone is present one base from it, and per-base qualities are unavailable.

The origin of this receptor is a woman aged 40-49 years who had been exposed to COVID-19. The sequence links TRBV7-9 to TRBJ2-7; a stretch of 7 junction bases matches TRBD1. The sample comprised PBMCs or T cells enriched from blood (not recorded which). CDR3 region: CASSPTGDEYEQYF. The nucleotide sequence is TGTGCCAGCAGCCCCACAGGGGATGAATACGAGCAGTACTTC.